The clone carrying this TCR beta chain was seen a handful of times. Its antigen is not identified. These data come from a study of T cell repertoires in cytomegalovirus infection. The overall study: As its CMV epitopes, the study selected recently identified HLA-C-restricted and well-studied HLA-B-restricted targets. Shared public TCR beta signatures pointed to both CMV infection and a matching HLA type. Study outcomes and limitations: Based on cumulative public TCR beta family frequency, carriers of CMV plus the relevant HLA were identified. In two of eight donors, the top clonotype was HLA-C-restricted CMV-specific.

TCRdb independently ran MiXCR on the reads; one entry per CDR3 protein. Of approximately 56,000 distinct CDR3 sequences listed, around 20% were seen once; the top ten hold about 80%. V lost 2 bases and J lost 0, with 8 bases in between. The CDR3 is made up of 15 amino acids. Germline V CDR1 and CDR2: SGHTA, FQGNSA. The chain combines TRBV7-2 with TRBJ1-5; D unresolved. The sequencing used CD8+ T cells from cultured PBMCs, collected from culture after CMV antigen stimulation. This receptor was obtained from a human donor in good health (CMV status not recorded). Some clones in this sample may be carry-over from other donors' samples. The CDR3, as DNA: TGTGCCAGCAGCTTACTGGTAAATAGCAATCAGCCCCAGCATTTT. Amino acids: CASSLLVNSNQPQHF. The variable domain in full, completed from reference TRBV7-2 and TRBJ1-5, reads GAGVSQSPSNKVTEKGKDVELRCDPISGHTALYWYRQSLGQGLEFLIYFQGNSAPDKSGLPSDRFSAERTGGSVSTLTIQRTQQEDSAVYLCASSLLVNSNQPQHFGDGTRLSIL.